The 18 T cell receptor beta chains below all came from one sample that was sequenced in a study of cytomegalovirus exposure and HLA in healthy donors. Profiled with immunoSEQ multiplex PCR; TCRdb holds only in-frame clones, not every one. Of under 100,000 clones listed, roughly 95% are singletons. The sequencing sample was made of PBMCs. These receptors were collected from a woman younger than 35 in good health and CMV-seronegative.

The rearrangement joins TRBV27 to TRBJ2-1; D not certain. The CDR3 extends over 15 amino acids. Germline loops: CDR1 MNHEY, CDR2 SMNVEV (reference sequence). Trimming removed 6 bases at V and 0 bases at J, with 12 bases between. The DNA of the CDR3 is TGTGCCAGCAGATCTACCGTGAGCTCCTACAATGAGCAGTTCTTC. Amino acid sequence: CASRSTVSSYNEQFF.

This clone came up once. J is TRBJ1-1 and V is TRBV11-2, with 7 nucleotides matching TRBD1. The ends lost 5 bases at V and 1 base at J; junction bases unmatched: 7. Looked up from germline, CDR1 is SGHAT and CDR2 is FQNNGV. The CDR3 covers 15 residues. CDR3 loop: CASSERQGRNTEAFF. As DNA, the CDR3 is TGTGCCAGCAGCGAGCGACAGGGACGGAACACTGAAGCTTTCTTT.

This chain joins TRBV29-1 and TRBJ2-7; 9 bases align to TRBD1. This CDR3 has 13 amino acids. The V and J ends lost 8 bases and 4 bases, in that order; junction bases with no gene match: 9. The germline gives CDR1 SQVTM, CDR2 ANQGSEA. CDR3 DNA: TGCAGCATCCTGATGGGGACAGGGTACGAGCAGTACTTC. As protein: CSILMGTGYEQYF.

CDR3 sequence: CASSLGREAFF. DNA for the CDR3: TGTGCCAGCAGCTTAGGCAGGGAAGCTTTCTTT. This chain connects TRBV7-6 to TRBJ1-1; D not resolved. V was clipped by 1 base and J by 8 bases, with 5 bases between them. This CDR3 comprises 11 residues. CDR1 SGHVS and CDR2 FNYEAQ come from the germline V gene.

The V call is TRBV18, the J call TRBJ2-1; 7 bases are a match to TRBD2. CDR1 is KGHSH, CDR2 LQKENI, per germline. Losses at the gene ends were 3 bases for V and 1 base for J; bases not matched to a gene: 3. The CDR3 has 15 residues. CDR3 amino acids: CASSPPGLSYNEQFF. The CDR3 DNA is TGTGCCAGCTCACCTCCGGGACTATCCTACAATGAGCAGTTCTTC.

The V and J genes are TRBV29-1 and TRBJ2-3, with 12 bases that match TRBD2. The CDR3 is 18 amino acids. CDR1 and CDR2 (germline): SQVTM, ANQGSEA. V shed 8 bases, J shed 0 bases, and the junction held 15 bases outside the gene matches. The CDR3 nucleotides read TGCAGCTTCAGACTAGCGGGAGTACAGAAGTCTAGCACAGATACGCAGTATTTT. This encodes CSFRLAGVQKSSTDTQYF.

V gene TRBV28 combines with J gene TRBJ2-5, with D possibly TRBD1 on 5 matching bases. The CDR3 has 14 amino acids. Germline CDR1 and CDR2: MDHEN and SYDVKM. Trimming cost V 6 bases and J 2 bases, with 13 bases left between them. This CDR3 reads CASSFIDSQETQYF. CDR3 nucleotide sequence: TGTGCCAGCAGCTTTATAGACAGTCAAGAGACCCAGTACTTC.

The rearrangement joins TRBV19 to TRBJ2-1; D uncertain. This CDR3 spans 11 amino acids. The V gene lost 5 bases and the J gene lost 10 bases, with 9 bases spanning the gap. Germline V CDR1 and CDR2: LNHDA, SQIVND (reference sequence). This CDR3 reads CASSVLREQFF. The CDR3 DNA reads TGTGCCAGTAGTGTCCTCAGGGAGCAGTTCTTC.

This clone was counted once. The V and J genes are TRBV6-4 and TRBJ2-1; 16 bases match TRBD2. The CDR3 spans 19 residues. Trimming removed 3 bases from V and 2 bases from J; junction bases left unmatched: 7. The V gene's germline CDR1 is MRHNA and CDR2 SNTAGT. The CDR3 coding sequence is TGTGCCAGCAGTGAGACCGGGACTAGCGGGAGGGTGACCTACAATGAGCAGTTCTTC. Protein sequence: CASSETGTSGRVTYNEQFF.

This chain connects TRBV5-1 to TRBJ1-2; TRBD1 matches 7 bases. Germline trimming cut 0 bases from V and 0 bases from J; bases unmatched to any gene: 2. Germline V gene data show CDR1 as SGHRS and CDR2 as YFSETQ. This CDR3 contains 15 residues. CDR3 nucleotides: TGCGCCAGCAGCTTGGGGACAGGCTCTAACTATGGCTACACCTTC. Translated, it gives CASSLGTGSNYGYTF.

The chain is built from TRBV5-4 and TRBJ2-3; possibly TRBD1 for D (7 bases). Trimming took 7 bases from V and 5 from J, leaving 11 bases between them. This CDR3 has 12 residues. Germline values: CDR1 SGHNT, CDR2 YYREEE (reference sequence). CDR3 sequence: CASGQGGDTQYF. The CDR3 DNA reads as TGTGCCAGCGGGCAGGGGGGAGATACGCAGTATTTT.

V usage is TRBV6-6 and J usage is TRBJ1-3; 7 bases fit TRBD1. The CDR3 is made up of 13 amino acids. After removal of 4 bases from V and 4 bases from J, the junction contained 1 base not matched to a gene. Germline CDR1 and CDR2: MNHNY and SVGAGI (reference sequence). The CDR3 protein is CASSSTGGNTIYF. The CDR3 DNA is TGTGCCAGCAGTTCGACAGGGGGAAACACCATATATTTT.

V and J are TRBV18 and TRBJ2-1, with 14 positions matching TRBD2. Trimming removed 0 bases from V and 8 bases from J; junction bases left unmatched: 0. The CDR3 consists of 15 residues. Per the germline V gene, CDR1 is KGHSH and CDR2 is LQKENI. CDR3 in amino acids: CASSPPGLAGDEQFF. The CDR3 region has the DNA TGTGCCAGCTCACCACCGGGACTAGCGGGAGATGAGCAGTTCTTC.

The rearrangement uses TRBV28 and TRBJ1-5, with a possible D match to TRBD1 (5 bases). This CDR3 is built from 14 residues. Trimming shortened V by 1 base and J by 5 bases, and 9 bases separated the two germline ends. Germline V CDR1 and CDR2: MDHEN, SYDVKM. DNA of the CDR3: TGTGCCAGCAGTTTATTGGAAGGGGATCAGCCCCAGCATTTT. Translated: CASSLLEGDQPQHF.

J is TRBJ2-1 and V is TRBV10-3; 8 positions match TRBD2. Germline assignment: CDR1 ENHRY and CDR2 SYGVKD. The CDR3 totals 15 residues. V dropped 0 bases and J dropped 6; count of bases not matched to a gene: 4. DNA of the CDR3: TGTGCCATCAGTGAGTCAGGACTAGCCGTCAATGAGCAGTTCTTC. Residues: CAISESGLAVNEQFF.

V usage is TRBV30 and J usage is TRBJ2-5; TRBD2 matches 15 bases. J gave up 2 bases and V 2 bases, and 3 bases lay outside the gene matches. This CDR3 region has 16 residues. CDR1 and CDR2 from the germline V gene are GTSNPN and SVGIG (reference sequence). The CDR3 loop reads CAWSLGLAGGQETQYF. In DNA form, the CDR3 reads TGTGCCTGGAGTCTCGGACTAGCGGGAGGGCAAGAGACCCAGTACTTC. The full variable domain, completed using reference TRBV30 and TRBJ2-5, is SQTIHQWPATLVQPVGSPLSLECTVEGTSNPNLYWYRQAAGRGLQLLFYSVGIGQISSEVPQNLSASRPQDRQFILSSKKLLLSDSGFYLCAWSLGLAGGQETQYFGPGTRLLVL.

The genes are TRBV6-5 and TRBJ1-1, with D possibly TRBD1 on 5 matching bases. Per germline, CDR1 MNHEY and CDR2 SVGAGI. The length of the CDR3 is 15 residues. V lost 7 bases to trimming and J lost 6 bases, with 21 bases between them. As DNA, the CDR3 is TGTGCCAGCACCCCCCTATATCCAAGGGGCGCTGAAGCTTTCTTT. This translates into CASTPLYPRGAEAFF.

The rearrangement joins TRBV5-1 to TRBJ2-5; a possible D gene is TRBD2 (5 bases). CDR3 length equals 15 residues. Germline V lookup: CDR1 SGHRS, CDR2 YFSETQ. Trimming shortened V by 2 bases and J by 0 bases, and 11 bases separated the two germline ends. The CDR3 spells CASSFSGIYQETQYF. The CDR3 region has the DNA TGCGCCAGCAGCTTTTCCGGGATTTACCAAGAGACCCAGTACTTC.